This T cell receptor (beta chain) was captured in a study of blood T cell repertoires in COVID-19. Whole-study context: Samples of COVID-19 (acute and convalescent) were obtained from the United States, Italy and Spain. T cells, B-cell-depleted T cells, or PBMCs supplied cDNA or gDNA.

How the authors handled the data: Reference gene primer amplification in the assay estimated nucleated cell counts. Using immunoSEQ multiplex PCR, the repertoire was profiled, and TCRdb retains in-frame clones only, with some absent. V, J and clone size derive from that table, while D and trimming were established from the DNA sequence. The profile covers around 170,000 clones, with about 80% appearing a single time and more than 1.5% taken by the ten largest. The CDR3 is 16 residues long. The junction had 8 bases not matched to a gene; V was cut back by 3 bases and J by 3 bases. CDR1 ENHRY and CDR2 SYGVKD come from the germline V gene.

The specimen sequenced was peripheral blood. The sequence was obtained from a human donor in a cohort sampled during active COVID-19. V gene TRBV10-3 combines with J gene TRBJ2-3; 8 bases agree with TRBD2. The CDR3 sequence: CAISDHSGKVTDTQYF. The CDR3 DNA follows: TGTGCCATCAGTGACCATAGCGGGAAGGTGACAGATACGCAGTATTTT.